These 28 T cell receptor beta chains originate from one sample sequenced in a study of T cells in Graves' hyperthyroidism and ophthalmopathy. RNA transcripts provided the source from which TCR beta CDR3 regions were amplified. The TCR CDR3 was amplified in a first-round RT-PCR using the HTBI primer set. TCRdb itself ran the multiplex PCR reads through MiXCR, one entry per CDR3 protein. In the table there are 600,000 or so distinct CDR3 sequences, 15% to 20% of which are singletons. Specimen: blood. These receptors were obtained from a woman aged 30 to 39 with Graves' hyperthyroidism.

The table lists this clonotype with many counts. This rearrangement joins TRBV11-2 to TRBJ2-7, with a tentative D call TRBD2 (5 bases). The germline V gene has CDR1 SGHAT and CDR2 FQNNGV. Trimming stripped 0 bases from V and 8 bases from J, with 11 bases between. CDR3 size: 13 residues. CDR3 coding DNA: TGTGCCAGCAGCTTAGACCTAGGAGGTCAGCAGTACTTC. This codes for CASSLDLGGQQYF.

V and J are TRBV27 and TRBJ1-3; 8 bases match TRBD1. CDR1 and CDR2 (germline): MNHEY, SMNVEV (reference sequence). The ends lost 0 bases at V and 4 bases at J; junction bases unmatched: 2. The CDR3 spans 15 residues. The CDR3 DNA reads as TGTGCCAGCAGTTTATCCAGGGGGCTAGGAAACACCATATATTTT. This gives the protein CASSLSRGLGNTIYF.

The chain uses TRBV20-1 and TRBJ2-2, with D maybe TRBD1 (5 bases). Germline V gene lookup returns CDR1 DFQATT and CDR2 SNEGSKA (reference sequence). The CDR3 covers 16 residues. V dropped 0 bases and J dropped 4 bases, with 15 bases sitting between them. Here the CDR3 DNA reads TGCAGTGCTAGAGATTCTCGTCAGGGTGCCACCGGGGAGCTGTTTTTT. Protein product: CSARDSRQGATGELFF.

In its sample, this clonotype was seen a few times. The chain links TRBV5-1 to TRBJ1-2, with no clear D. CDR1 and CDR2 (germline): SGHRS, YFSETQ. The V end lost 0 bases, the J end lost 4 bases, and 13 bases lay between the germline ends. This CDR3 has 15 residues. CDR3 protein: CASSLAEGWGYGYTF. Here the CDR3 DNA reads TGCGCCAGCAGCTTGGCCGAGGGATGGGGCTATGGCTACACCTTC.

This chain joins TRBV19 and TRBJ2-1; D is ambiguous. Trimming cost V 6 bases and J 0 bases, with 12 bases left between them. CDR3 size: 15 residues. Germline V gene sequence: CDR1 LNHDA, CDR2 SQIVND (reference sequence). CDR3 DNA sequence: TGTGCCAGTAGACCTGGGGTCAGCTCCTACAATGAGCAGTTCTTC. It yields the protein CASRPGVSSYNEQFF.

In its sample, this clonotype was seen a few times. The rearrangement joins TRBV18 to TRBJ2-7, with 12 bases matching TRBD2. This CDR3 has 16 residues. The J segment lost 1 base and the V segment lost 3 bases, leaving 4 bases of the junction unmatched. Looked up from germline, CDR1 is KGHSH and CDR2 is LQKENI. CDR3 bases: TGTGCCAGCTCACCCACGGGACTAGCGGGTTCCTACGAGCAGTACTTC. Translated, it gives CASSPTGLAGSYEQYF. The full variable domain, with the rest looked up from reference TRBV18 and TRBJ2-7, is NAGVMQNPRHLVRRRGQEARLRCSPMKGHSHVYWYRQLPEEGLKFMVYLQKENIIDESGMPKERFSAEFPKEGPSILRIQQVVRGDSAAYFCASSPTGLAGSYEQYFGPGTRLTVT.

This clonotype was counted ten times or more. CDR3 nucleotide sequence: TGTGCCAGCAGTTTAATCGGTCCGGGGCCTAACACTGAAGCTTTCTTT. This translates into CASSLIGPGPNTEAFF. The chain joins TRBV28 to TRBJ1-1; D might be TRBD1 (5 bases). Trimming removed 2 bases from V and 2 bases from J, with 15 bases in between. The germline gives CDR1 MDHEN, CDR2 SYDVKM. The CDR3 extends over 16 amino acids.

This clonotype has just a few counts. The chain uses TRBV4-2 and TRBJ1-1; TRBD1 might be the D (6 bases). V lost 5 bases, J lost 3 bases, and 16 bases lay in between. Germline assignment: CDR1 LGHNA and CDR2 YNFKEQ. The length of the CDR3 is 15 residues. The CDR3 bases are TGTGCCAGCAGCTCTGAAAACAGGGAGGACACTGAAGCTTTCTTT. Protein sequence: CASSSENREDTEAFF.

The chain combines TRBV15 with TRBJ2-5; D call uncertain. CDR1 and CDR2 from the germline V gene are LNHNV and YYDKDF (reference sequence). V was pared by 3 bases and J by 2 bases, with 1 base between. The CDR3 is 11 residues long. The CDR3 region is CATSRQETQYF. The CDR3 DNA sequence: TGTGCCACCAGCAGGCAAGAGACCCAGTACTTC.

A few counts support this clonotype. The CDR3 DNA reads TGCGCCAGCAGCTTGGACGGGGGGTTCGGGCAGCCCCAGCATTTT. As protein: CASSLDGGFGQPQHF. The J gene is TRBJ1-5, the V gene TRBV5-1, with a tentative D call TRBD1 (5 bases). Germline V CDR1 and CDR2: SGHRS, YFSETQ. This CDR3 spans 15 amino acids. Between the trimmed V and J ends, which lost 0 bases and 7 bases, there was a span of 14 bases.

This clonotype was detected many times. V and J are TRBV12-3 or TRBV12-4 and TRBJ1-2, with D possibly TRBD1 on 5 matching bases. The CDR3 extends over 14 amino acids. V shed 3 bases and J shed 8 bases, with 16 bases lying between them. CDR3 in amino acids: CASSLGGGSRGYTF. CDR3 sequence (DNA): TGTGCCAGCAGTTTGGGGGGAGGTAGTAGAGGCTACACCTTC.

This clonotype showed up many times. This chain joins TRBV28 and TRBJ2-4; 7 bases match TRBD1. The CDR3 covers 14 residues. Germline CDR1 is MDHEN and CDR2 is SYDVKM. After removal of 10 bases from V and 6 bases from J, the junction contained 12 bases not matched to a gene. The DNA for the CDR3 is TGTGCCACCCATACTAGACAGGGTATAAACATTCAGTACTTC. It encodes CATHTRQGINIQYF.

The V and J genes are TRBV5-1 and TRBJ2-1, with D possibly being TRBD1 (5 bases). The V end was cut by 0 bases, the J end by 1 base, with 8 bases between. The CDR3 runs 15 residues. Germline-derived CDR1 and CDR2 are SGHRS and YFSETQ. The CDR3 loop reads CASSLVQGSYNEQFF. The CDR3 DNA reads TGCGCCAGCAGCTTGGTTCAGGGTTCCTACAATGAGCAGTTCTTC.

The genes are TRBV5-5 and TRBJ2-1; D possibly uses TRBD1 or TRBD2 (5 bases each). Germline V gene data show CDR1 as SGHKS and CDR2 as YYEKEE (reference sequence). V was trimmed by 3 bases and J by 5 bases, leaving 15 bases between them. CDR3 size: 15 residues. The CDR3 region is CASSSSGPPDNEQFF. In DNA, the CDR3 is TGTGCCAGCAGCTCTTCGGGGCCGCCCGACAATGAGCAGTTCTTC.

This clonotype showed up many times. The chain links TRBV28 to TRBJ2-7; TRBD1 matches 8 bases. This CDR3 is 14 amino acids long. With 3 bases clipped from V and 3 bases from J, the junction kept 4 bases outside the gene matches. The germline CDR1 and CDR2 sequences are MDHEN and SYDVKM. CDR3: CASSFGQGHYEQYF. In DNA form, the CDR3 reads TGTGCCAGCAGTTTTGGACAGGGTCACTACGAGCAGTACTTC.

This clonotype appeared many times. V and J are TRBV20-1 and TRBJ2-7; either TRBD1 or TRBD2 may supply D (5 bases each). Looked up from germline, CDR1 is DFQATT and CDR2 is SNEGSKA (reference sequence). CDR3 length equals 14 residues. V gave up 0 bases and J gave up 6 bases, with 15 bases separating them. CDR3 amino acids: CSARDIREGIEQYF. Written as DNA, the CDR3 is TGCAGTGCTAGAGATATTCGCGAGGGGATCGAGCAGTACTTC.

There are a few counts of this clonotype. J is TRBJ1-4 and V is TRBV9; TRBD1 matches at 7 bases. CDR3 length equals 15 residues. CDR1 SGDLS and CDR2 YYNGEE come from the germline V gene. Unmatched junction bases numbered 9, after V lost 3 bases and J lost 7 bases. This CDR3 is CASSASGTALEKLFF. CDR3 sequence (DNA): TGTGCCAGCAGCGCATCCGGGACAGCGCTTGAAAAACTGTTTTTT.

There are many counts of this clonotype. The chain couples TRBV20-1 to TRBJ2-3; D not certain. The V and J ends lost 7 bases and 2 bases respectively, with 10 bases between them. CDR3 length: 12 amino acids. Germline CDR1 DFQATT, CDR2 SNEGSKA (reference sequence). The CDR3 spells CSGEQHTDTQYF. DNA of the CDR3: TGCAGTGGAGAACAGCACACAGATACGCAGTATTTT.

Here the CDR3 DNA reads TGCGCCAGCAGCCAAGACAGTTATAGCAATCAGCCCCAGCATTTT. It encodes CASSQDSYSNQPQHF. This chain uses TRBV5-1 with TRBJ1-5; a weak D match, TRBD1 (5 bases). Germline CDR1 is SGHRS and CDR2 is YFSETQ. This CDR3 is 15 amino acids long. The germline V and J ends were trimmed by 4 bases and 0 bases, with 11 bases remaining between them.

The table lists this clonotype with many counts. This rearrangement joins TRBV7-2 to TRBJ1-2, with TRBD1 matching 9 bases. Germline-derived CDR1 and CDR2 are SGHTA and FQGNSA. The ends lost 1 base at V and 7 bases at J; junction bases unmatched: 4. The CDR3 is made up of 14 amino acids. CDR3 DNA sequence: TGTGCCAGCAGCTTAGGGGGACAGGGAAGTGGCTACACCTTC. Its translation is CASSLGGQGSGYTF.

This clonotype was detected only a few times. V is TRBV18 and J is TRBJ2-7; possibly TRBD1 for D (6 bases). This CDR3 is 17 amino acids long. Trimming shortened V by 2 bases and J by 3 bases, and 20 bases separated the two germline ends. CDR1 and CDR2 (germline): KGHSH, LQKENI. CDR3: CASSPIRQRGNSYEQYF. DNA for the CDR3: TGTGCCAGCTCACCAATCAGACAAAGGGGGAACAGCTACGAGCAGTACTTC. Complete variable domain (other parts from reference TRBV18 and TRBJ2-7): NAGVMQNPRHLVRRRGQEARLRCSPMKGHSHVYWYRQLPEEGLKFMVYLQKENIIDESGMPKERFSAEFPKEGPSILRIQQVVRGDSAAYFCASSPIRQRGNSYEQYFGPGTRLTVT.

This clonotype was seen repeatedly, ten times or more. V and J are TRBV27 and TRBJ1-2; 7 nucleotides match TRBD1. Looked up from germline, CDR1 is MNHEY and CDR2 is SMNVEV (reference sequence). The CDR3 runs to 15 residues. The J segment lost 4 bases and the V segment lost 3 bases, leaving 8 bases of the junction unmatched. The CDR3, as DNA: TGTGCCAGCAGTTTTAATCGACAGGGCCCCTATGGCTACACCTTC. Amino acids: CASSFNRQGPYGYTF.

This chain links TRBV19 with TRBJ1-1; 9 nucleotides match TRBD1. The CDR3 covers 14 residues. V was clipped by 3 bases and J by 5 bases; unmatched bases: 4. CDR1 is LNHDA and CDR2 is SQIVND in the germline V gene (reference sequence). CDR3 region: CASSITGGTTEAFF. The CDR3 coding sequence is TGTGCCAGTAGTATTACAGGGGGCACGACTGAAGCTTTCTTT.

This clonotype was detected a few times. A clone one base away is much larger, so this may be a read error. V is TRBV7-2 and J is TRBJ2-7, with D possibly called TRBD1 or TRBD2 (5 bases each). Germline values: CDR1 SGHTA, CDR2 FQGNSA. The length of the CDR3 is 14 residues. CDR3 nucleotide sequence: TGTGCCAACAGCCGGGACGGTGGACCCTACGAGCAGTACTTC. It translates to CANSRDGGPYEQYF.

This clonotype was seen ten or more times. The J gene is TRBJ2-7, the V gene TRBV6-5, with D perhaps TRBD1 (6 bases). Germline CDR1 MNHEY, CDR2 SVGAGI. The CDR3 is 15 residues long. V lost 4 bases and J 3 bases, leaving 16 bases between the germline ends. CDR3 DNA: TGTGCCAGCAGTTCCTCCCGAGAGGGGGTCTACGAGCAGTACTTC. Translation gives CASSSSREGVYEQYF.

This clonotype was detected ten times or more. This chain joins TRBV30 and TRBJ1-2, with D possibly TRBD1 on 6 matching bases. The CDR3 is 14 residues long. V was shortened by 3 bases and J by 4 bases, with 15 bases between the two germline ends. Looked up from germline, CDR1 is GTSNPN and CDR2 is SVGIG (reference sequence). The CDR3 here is CAWRKQGRAYGYTF. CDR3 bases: TGTGCCTGGAGAAAACAGGGCCGCGCCTATGGCTACACCTTC.

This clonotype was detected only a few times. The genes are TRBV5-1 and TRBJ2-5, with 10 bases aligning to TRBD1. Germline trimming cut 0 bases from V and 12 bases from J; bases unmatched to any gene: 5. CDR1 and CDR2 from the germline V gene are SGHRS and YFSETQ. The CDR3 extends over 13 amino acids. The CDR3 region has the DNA TGCGCCAGCAGCTTGGCCGGACAGGGGGTGGAGTACTTC. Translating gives CASSLAGQGVEYF.

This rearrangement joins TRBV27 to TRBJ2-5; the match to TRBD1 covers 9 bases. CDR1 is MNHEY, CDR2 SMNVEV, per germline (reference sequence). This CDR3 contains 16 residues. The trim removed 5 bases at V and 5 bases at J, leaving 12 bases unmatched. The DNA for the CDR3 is TGTGCCAGCAGTCCTCTTCTTTCGACAGGGGGGGAGACCCAGTACTTC. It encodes CASSPLLSTGGETQYF.